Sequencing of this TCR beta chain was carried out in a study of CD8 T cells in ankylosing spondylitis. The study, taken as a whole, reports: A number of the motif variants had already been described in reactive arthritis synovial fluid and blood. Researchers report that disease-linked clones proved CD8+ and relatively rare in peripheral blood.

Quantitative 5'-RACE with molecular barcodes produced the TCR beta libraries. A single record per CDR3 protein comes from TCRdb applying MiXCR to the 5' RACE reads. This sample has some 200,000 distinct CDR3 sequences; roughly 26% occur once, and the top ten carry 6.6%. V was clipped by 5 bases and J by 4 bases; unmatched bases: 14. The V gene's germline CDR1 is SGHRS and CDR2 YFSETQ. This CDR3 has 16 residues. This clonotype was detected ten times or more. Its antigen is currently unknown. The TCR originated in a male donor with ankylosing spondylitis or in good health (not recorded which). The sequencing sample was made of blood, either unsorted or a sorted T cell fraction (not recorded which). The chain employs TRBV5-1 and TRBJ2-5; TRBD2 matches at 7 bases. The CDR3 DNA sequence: TGCGCCAGCAGTTACCTACGGCGGGAGATAGGAGAGACCCAGTACTTC. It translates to CASSYLRREIGETQYF.